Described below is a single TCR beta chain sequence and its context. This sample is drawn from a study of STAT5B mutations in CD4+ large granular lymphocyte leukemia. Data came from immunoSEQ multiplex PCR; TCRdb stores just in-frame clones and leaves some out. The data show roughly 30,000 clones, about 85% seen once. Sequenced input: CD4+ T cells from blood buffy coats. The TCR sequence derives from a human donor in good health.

The CDR3 DNA follows: TGTGCCAGCAGCTTGGAAGGTGGGCCTAGATATGGTACGCAGTATTTT. Amino acid sequence: CASSLEGGPRYGTQYF. The chain employs TRBV5-4 and TRBJ2-3; D not resolved. CDR1 and CDR2 (germline): SGHNT, YYREEE (reference sequence). This CDR3 contains 16 residues. The V and J ends lost 0 bases and 8 bases respectively, with 19 bases between them.